Listed here is a single T cell receptor beta chain. Time point reported: pretreatment peripheral blood. Enrolled patients showed locally advanced or metastatic urothelial carcinoma. This record belongs to a study of PD-L1 blockade in urothelial cancer. At the level of the study: Blood underwent analysis 3 weeks (second dose) and 6 weeks after treatment began.

Synthetic TCR analog templates were added to each PCR reaction. Assay used: immunoSEQ multiplex PCR; TCRdb lists only in-frame clones, some missing. The data hold tens of thousands of clones, with roughly four fifths observed a single time. The V gene end was trimmed by 4 bases and the J gene end by 1 base; junction bases not matched to a gene: 7. This CDR3 has 17 residues. CDR1 and CDR2 from the germline V gene are MGHRA and YSYEKL. The chain carries TRBV4-1 and TRBJ1-3, with 10 nucleotides matching TRBD1. The sequencing here drew on PBMCs, taken around atezolizumab (anti-PD-L1) treatment. This TCR came from a man in his 60s with urothelial cancer. CDR3 in DNA: TGCGCCAGCAGCCCCCCCCCGGGACAGGGGTCTGGAAACACCATATATTTT. Protein product: CASSPPPGQGSGNTIYF.